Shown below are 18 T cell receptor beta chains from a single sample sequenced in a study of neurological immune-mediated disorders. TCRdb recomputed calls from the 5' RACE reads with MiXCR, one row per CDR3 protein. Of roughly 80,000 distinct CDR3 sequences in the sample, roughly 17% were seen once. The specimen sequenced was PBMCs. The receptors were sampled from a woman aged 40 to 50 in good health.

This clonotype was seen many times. The DNA of the CDR3 is TGTGCCAGCAGTTACTCAGGGGACAGGACACCCCTCCACTTT. Its protein is CASSYSGDRTPLHF. The chain couples TRBV6-6 to TRBJ1-6, with 8 bases that match TRBD1. This CDR3 contains 14 residues. V lost 0 bases and J lost 11; bases outside the gene matches: 3. The V gene's germline CDR1 is MNHNY and CDR2 SVGAGI (reference sequence).

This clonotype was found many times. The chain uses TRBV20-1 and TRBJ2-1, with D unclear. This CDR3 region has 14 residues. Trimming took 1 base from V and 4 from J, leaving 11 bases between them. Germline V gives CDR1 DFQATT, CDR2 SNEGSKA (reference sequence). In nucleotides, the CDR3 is TGCAGTGCTAGAGTAATCCAAGGGTACAATGAGCAGTTCTTC. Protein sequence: CSARVIQGYNEQFF.

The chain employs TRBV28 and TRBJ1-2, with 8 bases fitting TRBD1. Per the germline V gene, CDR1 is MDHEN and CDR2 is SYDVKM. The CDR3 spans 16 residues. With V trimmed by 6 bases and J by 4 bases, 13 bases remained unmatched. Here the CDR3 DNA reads TGTGCCAGCAGCCTGAATCTCAGGGGGCATGGCTATGGCTACACCTTC. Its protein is CASSLNLRGHGYGYTF.

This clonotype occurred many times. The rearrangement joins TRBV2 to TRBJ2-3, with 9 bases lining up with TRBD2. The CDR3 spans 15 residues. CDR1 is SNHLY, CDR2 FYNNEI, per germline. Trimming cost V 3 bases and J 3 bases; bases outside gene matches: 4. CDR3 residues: CASSEISGGTDTQYF. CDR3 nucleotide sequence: TGTGCCAGCAGTGAGATTAGCGGGGGAACAGATACGCAGTATTTT.

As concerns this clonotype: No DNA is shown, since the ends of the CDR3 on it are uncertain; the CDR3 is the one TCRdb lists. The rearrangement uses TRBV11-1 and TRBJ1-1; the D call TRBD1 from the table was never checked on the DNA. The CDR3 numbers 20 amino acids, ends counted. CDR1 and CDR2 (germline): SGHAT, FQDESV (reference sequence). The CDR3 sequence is CASSFYICSARIQGDTEAFF.

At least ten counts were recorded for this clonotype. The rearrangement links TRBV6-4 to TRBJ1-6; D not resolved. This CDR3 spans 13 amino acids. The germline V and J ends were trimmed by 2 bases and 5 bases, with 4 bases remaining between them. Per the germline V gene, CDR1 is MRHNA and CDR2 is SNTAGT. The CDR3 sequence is CASSDRDNSPLHF. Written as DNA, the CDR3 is TGTGCCAGCAGTGACAGGGATAATTCACCCCTCCACTTT.

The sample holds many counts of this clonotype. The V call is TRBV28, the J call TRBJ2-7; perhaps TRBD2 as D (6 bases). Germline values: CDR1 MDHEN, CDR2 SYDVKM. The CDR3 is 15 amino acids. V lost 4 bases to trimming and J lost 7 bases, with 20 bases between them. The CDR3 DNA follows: TGTGCCAGCAGTTCGGGATATTTGGGGGAGGTAGAGCAGTACGTC. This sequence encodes CASSSGYLGEVEQYV.

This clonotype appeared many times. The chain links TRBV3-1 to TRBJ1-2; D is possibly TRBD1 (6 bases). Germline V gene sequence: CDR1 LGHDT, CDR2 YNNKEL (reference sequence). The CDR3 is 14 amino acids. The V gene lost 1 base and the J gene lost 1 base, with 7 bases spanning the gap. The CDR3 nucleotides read TGTGCCAGCAGCCAAGGGACAGTTAACTATGGCTACACCTTC. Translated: CASSQGTVNYGYTF.

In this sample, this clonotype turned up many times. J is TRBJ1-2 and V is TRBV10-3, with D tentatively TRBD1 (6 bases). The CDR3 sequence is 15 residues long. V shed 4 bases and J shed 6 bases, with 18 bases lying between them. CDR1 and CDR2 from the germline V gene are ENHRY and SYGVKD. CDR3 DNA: TGTGCCATCAGTGCCTTACAGGGAGCCGGGCATGGCTACACCTTC. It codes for CAISALQGAGHGYTF.

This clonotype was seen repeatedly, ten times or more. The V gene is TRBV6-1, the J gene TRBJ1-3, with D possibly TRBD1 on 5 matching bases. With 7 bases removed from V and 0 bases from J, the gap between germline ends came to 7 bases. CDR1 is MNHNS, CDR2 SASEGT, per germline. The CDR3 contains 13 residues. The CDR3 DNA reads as TGTGCCAGCACAGGGAGCTCTGGAAACACCATATATTTT. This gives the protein CASTGSSGNTIYF.

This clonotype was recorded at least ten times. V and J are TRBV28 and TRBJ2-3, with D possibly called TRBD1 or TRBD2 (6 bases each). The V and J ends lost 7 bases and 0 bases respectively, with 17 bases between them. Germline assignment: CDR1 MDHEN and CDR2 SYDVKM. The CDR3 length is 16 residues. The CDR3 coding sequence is TGTGCCAGCATTCCATCAAGAGGGGGGAGCACAGATACGCAGTATTTT. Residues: CASIPSRGGSTDTQYF. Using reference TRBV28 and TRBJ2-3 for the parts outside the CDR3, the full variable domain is DVKVTQSSRYLVKRTGEKVFLECVQDMDHENMFWYRQDPGLGLRLIYFSYDVKMKEKGDIPEGYSVSREKKERFSLILESASTNQTSMYLCASIPSRGGSTDTQYFGPGTRLTVL.

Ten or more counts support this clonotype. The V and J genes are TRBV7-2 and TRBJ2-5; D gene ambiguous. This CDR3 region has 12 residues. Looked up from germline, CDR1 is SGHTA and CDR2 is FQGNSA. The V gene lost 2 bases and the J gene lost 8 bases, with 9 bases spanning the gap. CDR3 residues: CASSLYPGTQYF. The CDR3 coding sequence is TGTGCCAGCAGCTTATACCCAGGAACCCAGTACTTC.

The CDR3 coding sequence is TGTGCCAGCACGGAGCTTGGTAAAGAGACCCAGTACTTC. The encoded protein is CASTELGKETQYF. The V call is TRBV28, the J call TRBJ2-5; no clear D. The CDR3 extends over 13 amino acids. Germline assignment: CDR1 MDHEN and CDR2 SYDVKM. V lost 7 bases and J 3 bases, leaving 12 bases between the germline ends.

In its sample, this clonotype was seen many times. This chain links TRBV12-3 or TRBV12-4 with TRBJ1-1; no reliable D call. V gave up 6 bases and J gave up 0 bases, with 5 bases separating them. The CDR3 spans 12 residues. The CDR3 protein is CASSPLNTEAFF. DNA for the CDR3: TGTGCCAGCAGCCCATTGAACACTGAAGCTTTCTTT.

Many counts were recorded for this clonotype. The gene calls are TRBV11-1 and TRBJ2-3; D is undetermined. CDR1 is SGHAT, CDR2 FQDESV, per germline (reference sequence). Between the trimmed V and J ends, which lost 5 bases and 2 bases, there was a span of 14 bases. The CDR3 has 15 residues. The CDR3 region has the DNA TGTGCCAGCAGCGTTGCAACTTTCTACACAGATACGCAGTATTTT. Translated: CASSVATFYTDTQYF. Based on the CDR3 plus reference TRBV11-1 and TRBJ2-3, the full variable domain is EAEVAQSPRYKITEKSQAVAFWCDPISGHATLYWYRQILGQGPELLVQFQDESVVDDSQLPKDRFSAERLKGVDSTLKIQPAELGDSAMYLCASSVATFYTDTQYFGPGTRLTVL.

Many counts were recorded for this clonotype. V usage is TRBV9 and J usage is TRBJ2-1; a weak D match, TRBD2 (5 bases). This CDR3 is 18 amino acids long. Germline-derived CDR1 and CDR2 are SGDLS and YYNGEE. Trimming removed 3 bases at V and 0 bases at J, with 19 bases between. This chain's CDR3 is CASSAQKPGSLSYNEQFF. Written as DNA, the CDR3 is TGTGCCAGCAGCGCTCAGAAGCCTGGGAGCCTCTCCTACAATGAGCAGTTCTTC.

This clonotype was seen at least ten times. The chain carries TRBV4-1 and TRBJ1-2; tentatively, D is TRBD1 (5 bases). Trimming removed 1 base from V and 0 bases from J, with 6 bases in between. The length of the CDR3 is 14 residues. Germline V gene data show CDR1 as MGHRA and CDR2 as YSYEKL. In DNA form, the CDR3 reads TGCGCCAGCAGCCAAGGCAGGGCTAACTATGGCTACACCTTC. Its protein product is CASSQGRANYGYTF.

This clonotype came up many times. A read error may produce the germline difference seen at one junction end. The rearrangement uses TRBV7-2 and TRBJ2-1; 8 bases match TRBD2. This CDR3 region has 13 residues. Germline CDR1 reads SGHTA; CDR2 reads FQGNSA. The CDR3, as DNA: TGTGCCAGCAGCCCCCCTCTGGCGGGGGGTAGGCTCTTC. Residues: CASSPPLAGGRLF.